This T cell receptor beta chain came from a study of cytomegalovirus exposure and HLA in healthy donors. Study-wide findings and caveats: Association with HLA alleles at 0.05 false discovery rate was found for 16,951 TCR beta sequences in a later analysis.

PCR amplification relied on 60 Vbeta primers (plus 13 Jbeta primers). The method was immunoSEQ multiplex PCR; TCRdb's version includes in-frame clones alone and lacks a portion of them. The table has some 150,000 clones, approximately 10% seen once. As regards this clone: Its antigen is not known.

This TCR was recovered from a woman in her thirties or forties in good health and CMV-seropositive. The specimen sequenced was PBMCs.

CDR3: CASSTGQGHLNTEAFF. The CDR3 coding sequence is TGTGCCAGCAGTACCGGACAGGGCCACCTGAACACTGAAGCTTTCTTT. This chain links TRBV6-6 with TRBJ1-1, with 8 bases fitting TRBD1. CDR1 is MNHNY and CDR2 is SVGAGI in the germline V gene (reference sequence). The length of the CDR3 is 16 residues. V lost 5 bases, J lost 0 bases, and 8 bases stayed unmatched.